A selection of T cell receptor beta chains follows, all from one sample in a study of blood T cell dynamics during melanoma immunotherapy. TCRdb's table, derived via immunoSEQ multiplex PCR, lists solely in-frame clones and lacks some. The table shows around 15,000 clones, with 92% occurring only once. The sample consisted of blood, taken from a patient treated with checkpoint blockade. The receptors originated from a human donor with melanoma. Each CDR3 is given with its conserved first and last residue. Fields, in order: clone size, V gene, D gene, J gene, CDR3 protein, CDR3 DNA. D genes are given only for firm matches. Expanded clones get a size class; other rows say once, few or many, or leave the size out.

>-|TRBV5-6|TRBD2|TRBJ2-7
CASSGGLAGPLSYEQYF
TGTGCCAGCAGCGGGGGACTAGCGGGCCCTCTTTCCTACGAGCAGTACTTC
>-|TRBV2|TRBD2|TRBJ2-5
CASKKTGLAGLLQETQYF
TGTGCCAGCAAAAAGACGGGACTAGCGGGCCTATTACAAGAGACCCAGTACTTC
>-|TRBV7-9|-|TRBJ1-5
CASSISDQPQHF
TGTGCCAGCAGCATTTCTGATCAGCCCCAGCATTTT
>-|TRBV9|-|TRBJ2-7
CASGRENYEQYF
TGTGCCAGCGGTCGGGAAAACTACGAGCAGTACTTC
>-|TRBV9|-|TRBJ1-3
CASSARTGAGGNTIYF
TGTGCCAGCAGCGCTCGGACCGGGGCTGGTGGAAACACCATATATTTT
>-|TRBV6-5|TRBD1|TRBJ2-7
CASSSTAGTGVYEQYF
TGTGCCAGCAGTTCAACGGCCGGGACAGGGGTCTACGAGCAGTACTTC
>-|TRBV5-1|TRBD1|TRBJ1-2
CASSNGTAYGYTF
TGCGCCAGCAGCAACGGGACAGCCTATGGCTACACCTTC
>-|TRBV19|-|TRBJ1-2
CASSMLGSGYTF
TGTGCCAGTAGTATGTTGGGAAGTGGCTACACCTTC
>-|TRBV5-6|-|TRBJ2-7
CASSRTLQREQYF
TGTGCCAGCAGCCGGACCCTCCAACGGGAGCAGTACTTC
>-|TRBV7-2|-|TRBJ2-7
CASSIDNYEQYF
TGTGCCAGCAGCATAGACAATTACGAGCAGTACTTC
>-|TRBV27|-|TRBJ2-5
CASSLQLGETQYF
TGTGCCAGCAGTTTACAACTGGGGGAGACCCAGTACTTC
>-|TRBV19|-|TRBJ1-1
CASTRGTEAFF
TGTGCCAGTACGAGAGGGACTGAAGCTTTCTTT
>-|TRBV11-3|-|TRBJ1-4
CASSLRGFNEKLFF
TGTGCCAGCAGCCTTAGGGGTTTTAATGAAAAACTGTTTTTT
>few|TRBV7-9|-|TRBJ2-2
CASSLVKQNTGELFF
TGTGCCAGCAGCTTAGTTAAGCAGAACACCGGGGAGCTGTTTTTT
>-|TRBV5-4|TRBD1|TRBJ1-4
CASRNWDRANEKLFF
TGTGCCAGCAGGAATTGGGACAGGGCTAATGAAAAACTGTTTTTT
>-|TRBV5-1|TRBD2|TRBJ2-3
CASSLTSGSTDTQYF
TGCGCCAGCAGCTTGACTAGCGGAAGCACAGATACGCAGTATTTT
>-|TRBV2|-|TRBJ2-5
CASRPGETQYF
TGTGCCAGCAGGCCCGGAGAGACCCAGTACTTC
>few|TRBV5-1|-|TRBJ2-7
CASQRDVSSVEQYF
TGCGCCAGCCAAAGGGACGTATCGTCCGTCGAGCAGTACTTC
>-|TRBV6-5|-|TRBJ1-1
CASSYTRDMNTEAFF
TGTGCCAGCAGTTATACAAGGGACATGAACACTGAAGCTTTCTTT
>once|TRBV9|TRBD2|TRBJ2-1
CASSTLAGDYNEQFF
TGTGCCAGCAGCACTCTAGCGGGAGATTACAATGAGCAGTTCTTC
>-|TRBV11-1|-|TRBJ2-7
CASSSAGSLPREQYF
TGTGCCAGCAGCTCGGCTGGGTCACTGCCGAGAGAGCAGTACTTC
>once|TRBV28|TRBD1|TRBJ1-2
CASSSILILKRTGLGGGYTF
TGTGCCAGCAGTAGTATTCTGATATTAAAGAGGACAGGTTTGGGGGGTGGCTACACCTTC
>-|TRBV18|TRBD1|TRBJ1-1
CASSPPKGQVSTEAFF
TGTGCCAGCTCACCACCTAAAGGACAGGTGAGCACTGAAGCTTTCTTT
>-|TRBV11-2|-|TRBJ2-1
CASSFDTYNEQFF
TGTGCCAGCAGCTTTGATACCTACAATGAGCAGTTCTTC
>-|TRBV27|-|TRBJ2-3
CASAHSPDTQYF
TGTGCCAGCGCTCACTCCCCAGATACGCAGTATTTT
>-|TRBV15|TRBD2|TRBJ2-1
CATSRGSGGANEQFF
TGTGCCACCAGCAGGGGGAGCGGGGGGGCCAATGAGCAGTTCTTC
>-|TRBV29-1|-|TRBJ2-5
CSVGSPPETQYF
TGCAGCGTTGGATCCCCCCCGGAGACCCAGTACTTC
>-|TRBV19|-|TRBJ2-3
CASSPLRADTQYF
TGTGCCAGTAGTCCCCTTCGCGCGGATACGCAGTATTTT
>-|TRBV18|TRBD1|TRBJ2-7
CASSPQKGAGEQYF
TGTGCCAGCTCACCCCAGAAGGGGGCTGGCGAGCAGTACTTC
>-|TRBV5-1|-|TRBJ2-3
CASGLRGTTADTQYF
TGCGCCAGCGGCCTTAGGGGGACTACCGCAGATACGCAGTATTTT
>-|TRBV9|-|TRBJ1-3
CASTVDPSGNTIYF
TGTGCCAGCACCGTTGACCCTTCTGGAAACACCATATATTTT
>-|TRBV28|-|TRBJ2-7
CASSLVGSSYEQYF
TGTGCCAGCAGTTTAGTAGGGAGCTCCTACGAGCAGTACTTC
>-|TRBV2|-|TRBJ2-7
CASTVGGFSSYEQYF
TGTGCCAGCACCGTCGGGGGCTTTAGCTCCTACGAGCAGTACTTC
>once|TRBV5-4|TRBD2|TRBJ2-2
CASSLAGANTGELFF
TGTGCCAGCAGCTTAGCGGGAGCGAACACCGGGGAGCTGTTTTTT
>once|TRBV30|-|TRBJ2-7
CARASGPYEQYF
TGTGCCCGTGCAAGTGGGCCCTACGAGCAGTACTTC
>-|TRBV28|-|TRBJ2-5
CASTGKKLRETQYF
TGTGCCAGCACAGGGAAAAAGTTGAGAGAGACCCAGTACTTC
>-|TRBV18|-|TRBJ1-1
CASSPPGGRTTEAFF
TGTGCCAGCTCACCACCGGGGGGGAGGACCACTGAAGCTTTCTTT
>-|TRBV7-3|-|TRBJ2-5
CASSLYRGAQETQYF
TGTGCCAGCAGCTTATACCGGGGGGCGCAGGAGACCCAGTACTTC
>-|TRBV9|-|TRBJ2-2
CASSIRNTGELFF
TGTGCCAGCAGCATCCGGAACACCGGGGAGCTGTTTTTT
>-|TRBV5-4|-|TRBJ1-2
CASSLLGTSYGYTF
TGTGCCAGCAGCTTGTTAGGAACATCATATGGCTACACCTTC
>-|TRBV11-2|-|TRBJ1-4
CASSLGRGEKLFF
TGTGCCAGCAGCTTGGGTCGGGGGGAAAAACTGTTTTTT
>-|TRBV18|TRBD2|TRBJ2-1
CASSSQSGRGYNEQFF
TGTGCCAGCTCATCCCAGAGCGGGAGGGGTTATAATGAGCAGTTCTTC
>-|TRBV10-3|-|TRBJ1-3
CAIEDVDSGNTIYF
TGTGCCATCGAGGACGTGGACTCTGGAAACACCATATATTTT
>-|TRBV7-3|TRBD1|TRBJ2-1
CASSLAGQGSNEQFF
TGTGCCAGCAGCTTGGCGGGACAGGGTTCCAATGAGCAGTTCTTC
>-|TRBV7-9|TRBD1|TRBJ2-2
CASSEQGTGELFF
TGTGCCAGCAGCGAACAGGGGACCGGGGAGCTGTTTTTT
>once|TRBV10-1|-|TRBJ1-2
CASSESRAEGYYGYTF
TGCGCCAGCAGTGAGTCAAGGGCAGAAGGGTACTATGGCTACACCTTC